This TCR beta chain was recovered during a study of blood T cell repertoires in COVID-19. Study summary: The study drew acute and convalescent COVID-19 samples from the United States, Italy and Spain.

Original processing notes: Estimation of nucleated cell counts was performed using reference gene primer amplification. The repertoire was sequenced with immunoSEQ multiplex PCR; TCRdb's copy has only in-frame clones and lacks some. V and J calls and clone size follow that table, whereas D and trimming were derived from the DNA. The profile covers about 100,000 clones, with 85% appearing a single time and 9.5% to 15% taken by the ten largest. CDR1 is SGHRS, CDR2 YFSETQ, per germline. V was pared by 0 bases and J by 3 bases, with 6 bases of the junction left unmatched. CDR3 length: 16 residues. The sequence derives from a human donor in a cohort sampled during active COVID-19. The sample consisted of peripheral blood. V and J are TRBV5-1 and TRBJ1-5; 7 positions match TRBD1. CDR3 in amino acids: CASSLARDRLNQPQHF. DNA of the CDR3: TGCGCCAGCAGCTTGGCCCGGGACAGACTCAATCAGCCCCAGCATTTT.